A few counts support the clone carrying this T cell receptor beta chain. As yet, its antigen is unknown. The sample is drawn from a study of T cells in Graves' hyperthyroidism and ophthalmopathy. Study-wide findings and caveats: In the analysis, a 13 V-J model separated ophthalmopathy from stable hyperthyroidism. Blood also carried most thyroid clonotypes expanded above 0.001.

Trimming took 4 bases from V and 0 from J; bases not matched to a gene: 3. This CDR3 region has 15 residues. The germline V gene has CDR1 SGHRS and CDR2 YFSETQ. The PBMCs were sourced from fresh peripheral blood (about 9.7 ml). TCR beta CDR3 regions were amplified from RNA transcripts. The study used the HTBI primer set for a first-round RT-PCR of the TCR CDR3. MiXCR, run by TCRdb on the multiplex PCR reads, gives a single entry per CDR3 protein. This table has fewer than 450,000 distinct CDR3 sequences, over 13% appearing once. The chain uses TRBV5-1 and TRBJ2-1; 8 bases align to TRBD1. This clonotype originated in a man in his fifties or sixties with Graves' ophthalmopathy. Sequenced: blood. The CDR3 bases are TGCGCCAGCAGCCTGACAGGGGACTCCTACAATGAGCAGTTCTTC. This encodes CASSLTGDSYNEQFF.